This T cell receptor (beta chain) was sequenced during a study of neurological immune-mediated disorders. Ten or more counts support this clonotype. The antigen remains undetermined. Germline CDR1 is DFQATT and CDR2 is SNEGSKA (reference sequence). With 7 bases clipped from V and 3 bases from J, the junction kept 11 bases outside the gene matches. The CDR3 has 14 residues. Overall study results and limits: There was no clinical or MRI feature that showed an association with the multiple sclerosis repertoire cluster. The highest TCR clonal expansion occurred in HTLV-1-associated myelopathy; multiple sclerosis fell below healthy controls.

TCRdb recomputed calls from the 5' RACE reads with MiXCR, one row per CDR3 protein. The table includes tens of thousands of distinct CDR3 sequences, about 2.5% detected once. Unsorted libraries were generated from 2 million PBMCs. These cells had been stored in RNAlater at -80 C. The genes are TRBV20-1 and TRBJ2-7; 8 nucleotides align to TRBD1. This TCR derives from a woman in her twenties or thirties with multiple sclerosis. Sequencing was carried out using PBMCs. CDR3 sequence reads: CSVLGQEGHYEQYF. As DNA, the CDR3 is TGCAGTGTGTTGGGACAGGAGGGGCACTACGAGCAGTACTTC.